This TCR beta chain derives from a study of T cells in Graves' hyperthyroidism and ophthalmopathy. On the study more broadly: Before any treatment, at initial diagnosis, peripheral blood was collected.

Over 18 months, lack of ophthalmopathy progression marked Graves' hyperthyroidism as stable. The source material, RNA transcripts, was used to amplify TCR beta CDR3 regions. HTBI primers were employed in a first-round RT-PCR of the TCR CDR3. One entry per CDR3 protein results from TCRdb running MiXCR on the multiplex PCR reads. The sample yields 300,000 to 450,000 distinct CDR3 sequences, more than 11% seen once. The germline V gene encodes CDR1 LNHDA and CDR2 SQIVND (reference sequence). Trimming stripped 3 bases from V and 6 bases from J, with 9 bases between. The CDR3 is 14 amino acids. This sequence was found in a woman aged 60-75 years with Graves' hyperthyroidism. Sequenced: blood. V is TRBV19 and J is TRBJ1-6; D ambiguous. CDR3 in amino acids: CASSIGRINSPLHF. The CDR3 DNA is TGTGCCAGTAGTATCGGGCGGATTAATTCACCCCTCCACTTT.